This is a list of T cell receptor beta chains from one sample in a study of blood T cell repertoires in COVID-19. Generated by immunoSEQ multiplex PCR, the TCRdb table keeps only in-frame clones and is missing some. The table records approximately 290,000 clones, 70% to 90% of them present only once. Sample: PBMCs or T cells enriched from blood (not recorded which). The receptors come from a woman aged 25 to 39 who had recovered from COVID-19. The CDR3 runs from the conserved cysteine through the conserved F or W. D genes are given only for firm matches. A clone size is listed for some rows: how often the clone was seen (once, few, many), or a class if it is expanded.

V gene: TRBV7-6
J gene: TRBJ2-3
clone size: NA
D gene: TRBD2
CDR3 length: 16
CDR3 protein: CASSGTLREGTDTQYF
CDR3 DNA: TGTGCCAGCAGCGGTACTTTGCGGGAGGGCACAGATACGCAGTATTTT

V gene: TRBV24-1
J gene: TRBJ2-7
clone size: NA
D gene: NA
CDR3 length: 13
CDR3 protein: CATSDASGDEQYF
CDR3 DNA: TGTGCCACCAGTGATGCCTCAGGGGACGAGCAGTACTTC

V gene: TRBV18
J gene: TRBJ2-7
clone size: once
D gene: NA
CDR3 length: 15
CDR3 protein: CASSPRRDSSYEQYF
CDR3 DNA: TGTGCCAGCTCACCACGGCGAGACAGCTCCTACGAGCAGTACTTC

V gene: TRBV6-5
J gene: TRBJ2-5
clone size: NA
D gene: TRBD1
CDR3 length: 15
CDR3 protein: CASSPWDRIGETQYF
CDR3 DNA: TGTGCCAGCAGTCCCTGGGACAGGATAGGAGAGACCCAGTACTTC

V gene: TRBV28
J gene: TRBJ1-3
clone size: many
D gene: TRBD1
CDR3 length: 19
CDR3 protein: CASSSLPGQDLWSGNTIYF
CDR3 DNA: TGTGCCAGCAGTTCTCTACCGGGACAGGACTTGTGGTCTGGAAACACCATATATTTT

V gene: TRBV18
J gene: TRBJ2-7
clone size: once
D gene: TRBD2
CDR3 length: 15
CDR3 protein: CASSPFSGGTYEQYF
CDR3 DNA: TGTGCCAGCTCACCGTTTTCGGGAGGTACCTACGAGCAGTACTTC

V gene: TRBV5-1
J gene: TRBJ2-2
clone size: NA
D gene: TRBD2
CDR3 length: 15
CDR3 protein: CASSPGGTYTGELFF
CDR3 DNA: TGCGCCAGCAGCCCGGGAGGTACCTACACCGGGGAGCTGTTTTTT

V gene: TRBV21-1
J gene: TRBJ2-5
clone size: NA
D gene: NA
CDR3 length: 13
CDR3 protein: CASSEPLLETQYF
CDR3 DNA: TGTGCCAGCAGTGAACCCCTACTTGAGACCCAGTACTTC

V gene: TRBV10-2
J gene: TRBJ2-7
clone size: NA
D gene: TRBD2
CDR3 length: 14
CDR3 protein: CASSDRGGLYEQYF
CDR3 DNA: TGCGCCAGCAGTGATCGGGGGGGCCTTTACGAGCAGTACTTC

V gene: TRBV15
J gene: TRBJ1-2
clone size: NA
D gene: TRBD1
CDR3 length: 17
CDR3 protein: CATSRALRGRSNYGYTF
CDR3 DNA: TGTGCCACCAGCAGAGCTTTGAGGGGGCGCAGTAACTATGGCTACACCTTC

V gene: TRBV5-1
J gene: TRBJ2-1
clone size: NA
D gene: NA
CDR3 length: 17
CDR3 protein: CASRHDQGRGPYNEQFF
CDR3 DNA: TGCGCCAGCAGACATGACCAGGGGCGCGGTCCCTACAATGAGCAGTTCTTC

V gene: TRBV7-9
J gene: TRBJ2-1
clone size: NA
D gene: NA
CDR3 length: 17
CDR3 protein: CASSLSPGEHSYNEQFF
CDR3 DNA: TGTGCCAGCAGCTTATCGCCCGGGGAGCACTCCTACAATGAGCAGTTCTTC

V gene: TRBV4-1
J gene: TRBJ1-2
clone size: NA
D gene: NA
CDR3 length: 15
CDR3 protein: CASSQDFVRRRGYTF
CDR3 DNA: TGCGCCAGCAGCCAAGATTTCGTTCGTCGTCGGGGCTACACCTTC

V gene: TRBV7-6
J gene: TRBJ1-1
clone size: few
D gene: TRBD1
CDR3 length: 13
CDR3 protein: CASQGQGNTEAFF
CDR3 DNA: TGTGCCAGCCAAGGACAGGGAAACACTGAAGCTTTCTTT

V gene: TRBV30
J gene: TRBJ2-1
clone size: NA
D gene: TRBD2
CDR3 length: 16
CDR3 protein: CAWSVPGLALHNEQFF
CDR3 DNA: TGTGCCTGGAGTGTACCGGGACTAGCCCTACACAATGAGCAGTTCTTC

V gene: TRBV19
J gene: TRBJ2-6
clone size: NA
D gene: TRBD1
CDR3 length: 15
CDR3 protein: CASSKGGPGANVLTF
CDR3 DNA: TGTGCCAGTAGTAAAGGGGGCCCTGGGGCCAACGTCCTGACTTTC

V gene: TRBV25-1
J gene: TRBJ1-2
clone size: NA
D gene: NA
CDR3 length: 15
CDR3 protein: CASSDYRQVDYGYTF
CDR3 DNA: TGTGCCAGCAGTGACTACCGACAGGTAGACTATGGCTACACCTTC

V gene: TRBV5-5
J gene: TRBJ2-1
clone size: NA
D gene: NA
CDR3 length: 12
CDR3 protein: CASSLEVGGLVF
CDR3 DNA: TGTGCCAGCAGCTTGGAGGTGGGGGGTCTGGTCTTC

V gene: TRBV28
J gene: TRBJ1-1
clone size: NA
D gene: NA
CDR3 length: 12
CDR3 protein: CASSLIITEAFF
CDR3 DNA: TGTGCCAGCAGTTTAATTATAACTGAAGCTTTCTTT

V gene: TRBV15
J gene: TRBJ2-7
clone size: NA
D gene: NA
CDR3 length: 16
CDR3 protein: CATSRDHGGNTYEQYF
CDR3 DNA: TGTGCCACCAGCAGGGACCACGGGGGAAATACCTACGAGCAGTACTTC

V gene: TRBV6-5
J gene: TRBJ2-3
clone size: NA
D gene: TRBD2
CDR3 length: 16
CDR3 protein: CASSYDLAGGGDTQYF
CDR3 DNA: TGTGCCAGCAGTTACGACCTAGCGGGGGGAGGGGATACGCAGTATTTT

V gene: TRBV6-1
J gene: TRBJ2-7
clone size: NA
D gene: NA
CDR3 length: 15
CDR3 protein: CASSEGPRGSYEQYF
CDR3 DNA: TGTGCCAGCAGTGAAGGGCCAAGGGGGTCCTACGAGCAGTACTTC

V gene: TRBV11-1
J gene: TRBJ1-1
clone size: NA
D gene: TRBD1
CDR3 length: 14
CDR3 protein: CASSSTGVNTEAFF
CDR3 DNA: TGTGCCAGCAGCTCCACAGGGGTGAACACTGAAGCTTTCTTT

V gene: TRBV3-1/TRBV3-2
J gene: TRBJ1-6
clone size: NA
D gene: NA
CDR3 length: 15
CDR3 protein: CASSLAVRAGSPLHF
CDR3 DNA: TGTGCCAGCAGCCTCGCCGTCAGGGCAGGCTCACCCCTCCACTTT

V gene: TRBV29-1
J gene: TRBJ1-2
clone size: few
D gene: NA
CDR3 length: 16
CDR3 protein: CSVETDETGAPYGYTF
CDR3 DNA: TGCAGCGTTGAGACCGATGAAACAGGCGCTCCTTATGGCTACACCTTC

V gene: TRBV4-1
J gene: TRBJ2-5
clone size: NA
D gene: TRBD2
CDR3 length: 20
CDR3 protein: CASSQERVASGSLGGETQYF
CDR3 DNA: TGCGCCAGCAGCCAAGAGAGGGTGGCTAGCGGGAGTTTAGGAGGAGAGACCCAGTACTTC

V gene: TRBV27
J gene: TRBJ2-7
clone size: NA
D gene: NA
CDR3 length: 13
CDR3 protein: CASSFFGENEQYF
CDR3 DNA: TGTGCCAGCAGTTTCTTCGGGGAAAACGAGCAGTACTTC

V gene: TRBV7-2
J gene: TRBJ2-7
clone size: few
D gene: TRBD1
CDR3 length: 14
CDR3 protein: CASSSTTGAREQYF
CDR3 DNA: TGTGCCAGCAGCTCCACGACAGGGGCTAGGGAGCAGTACTTC

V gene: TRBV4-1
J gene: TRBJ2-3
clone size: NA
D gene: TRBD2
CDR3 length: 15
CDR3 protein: CASSQIAGSADTQYF
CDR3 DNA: TGCGCCAGCAGCCAAATAGCGGGAAGTGCAGATACGCAGTATTTT

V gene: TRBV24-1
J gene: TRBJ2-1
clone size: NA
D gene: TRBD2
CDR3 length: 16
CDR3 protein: CATSDATSDSYNEQFF
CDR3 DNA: TGTGCCACCAGTGATGCGACTAGCGACTCCTACAATGAGCAGTTCTTC

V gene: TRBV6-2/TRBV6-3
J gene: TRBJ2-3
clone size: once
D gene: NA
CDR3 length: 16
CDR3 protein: CASTPYLHGRGDTQYF
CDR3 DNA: TGTGCCAGCACCCCATACTTGCACGGGAGAGGAGATACGCAGTATTTT

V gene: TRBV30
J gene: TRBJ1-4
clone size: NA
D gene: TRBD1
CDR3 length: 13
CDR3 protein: CAWDRGSNEKLFF
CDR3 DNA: TGTGCCTGGGACAGGGGGTCTAATGAAAAACTGTTTTTT

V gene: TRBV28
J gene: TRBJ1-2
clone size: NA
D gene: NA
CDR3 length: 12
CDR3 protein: CASSSTGYGYTF
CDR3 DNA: TGTGCCAGCAGTTCGACAGGCTATGGCTACACCTTC

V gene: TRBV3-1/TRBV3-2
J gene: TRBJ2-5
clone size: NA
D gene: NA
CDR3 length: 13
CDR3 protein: CASSQGRGETQYF
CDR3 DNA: TGTGCCAGCAGCCAGGGCCGGGGGGAGACCCAGTACTTC

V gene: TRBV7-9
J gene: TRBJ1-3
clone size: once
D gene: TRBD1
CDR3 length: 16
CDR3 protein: CASSADRGGSGNTIYF
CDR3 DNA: TGTGCCAGCAGCGCCGACAGGGGTGGTTCTGGAAACACCATATATTTT

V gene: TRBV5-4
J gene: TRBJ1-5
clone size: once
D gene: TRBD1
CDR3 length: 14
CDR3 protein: CASSQGTGVQPQHF
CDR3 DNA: TGTGCCAGCAGCCAGGGGACAGGGGTTCAGCCCCAGCATTTT

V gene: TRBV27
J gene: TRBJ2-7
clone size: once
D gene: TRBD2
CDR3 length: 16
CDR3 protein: CASSLFTGTTFYEQYF
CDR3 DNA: TGTGCCAGCAGTTTATTCACCGGGACTACCTTCTACGAGCAGTACTTC

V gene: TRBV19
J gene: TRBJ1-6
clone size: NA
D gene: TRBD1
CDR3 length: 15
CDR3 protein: CASSQGQGYNSPLHF
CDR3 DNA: TGTGCCAGTAGTCAAGGACAGGGTTATAATTCACCCCTCCACTTT

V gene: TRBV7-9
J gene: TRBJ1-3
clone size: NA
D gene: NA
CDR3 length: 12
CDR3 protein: CVLGHSGNTIYF
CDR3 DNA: TGTGTTCTAGGACACTCTGGAAACACCATATATTTT

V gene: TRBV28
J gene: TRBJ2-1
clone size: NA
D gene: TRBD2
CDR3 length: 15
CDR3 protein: CASSWASGSSTEQFF
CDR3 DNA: TGTGCCAGCAGTTGGGCTAGCGGGAGCTCAACTGAGCAGTTCTTC

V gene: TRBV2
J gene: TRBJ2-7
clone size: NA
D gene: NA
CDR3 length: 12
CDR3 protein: CASMDSYYEQYF
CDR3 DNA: TGTGCCAGCATGGACAGCTACTACGAGCAGTACTTC

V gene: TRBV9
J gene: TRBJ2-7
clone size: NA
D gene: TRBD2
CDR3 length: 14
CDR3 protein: CASSVGTSGREQYF
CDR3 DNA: TGTGCCAGCAGCGTAGGGACTAGCGGGAGGGAGCAGTACTTC

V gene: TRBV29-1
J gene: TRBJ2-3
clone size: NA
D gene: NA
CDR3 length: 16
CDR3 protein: CSVRGLANYGTDTQYF
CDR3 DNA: TGCAGCGTTCGCGGGCTAGCGAATTATGGCACAGATACGCAGTATTTT

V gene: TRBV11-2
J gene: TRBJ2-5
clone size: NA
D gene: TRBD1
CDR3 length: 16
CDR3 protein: CASSSRRTGYQETQYF
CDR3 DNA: TGTGCCAGCAGCTCCCGACGGACAGGCTACCAAGAGACCCAGTACTTC

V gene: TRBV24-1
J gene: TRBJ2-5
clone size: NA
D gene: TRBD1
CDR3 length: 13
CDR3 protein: CATSDSGGETQYF
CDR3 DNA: TGTGCCACCAGTGATTCAGGGGGCGAGACCCAGTACTTC

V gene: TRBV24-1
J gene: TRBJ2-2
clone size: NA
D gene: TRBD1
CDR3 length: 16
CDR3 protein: CATSDPGGSNTGELFF
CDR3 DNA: TGTGCCACCAGTGACCCAGGGGGATCGAACACCGGGGAGCTGTTTTTT

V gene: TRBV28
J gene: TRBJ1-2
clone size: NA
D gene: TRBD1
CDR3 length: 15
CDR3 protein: CASSLDRGRNYGYTF
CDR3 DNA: TGTGCCAGCAGTCTAGACAGGGGAAGGAACTATGGCTACACCTTC

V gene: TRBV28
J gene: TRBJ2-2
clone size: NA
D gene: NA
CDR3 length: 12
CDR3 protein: CASSGGLGELFF
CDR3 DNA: TGTGCCAGCAGCGGGGGGCTCGGGGAGCTGTTTTTT

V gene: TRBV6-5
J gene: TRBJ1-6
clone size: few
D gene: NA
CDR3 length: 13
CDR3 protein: CASTLTADSPLHF
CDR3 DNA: TGTGCCAGCACCTTAACTGCGGATTCACCCCTCCACTTT

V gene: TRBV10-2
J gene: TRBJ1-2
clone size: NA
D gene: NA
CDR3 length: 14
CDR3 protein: CASSEAREGRGYTF
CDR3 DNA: TGCGCCAGCAGTGAGGCCAGGGAGGGACGAGGCTACACCTTC

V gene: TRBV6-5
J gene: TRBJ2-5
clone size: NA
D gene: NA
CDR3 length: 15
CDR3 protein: CASSQTPEGKETQYF
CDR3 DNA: TGTGCCAGCAGTCAAACCCCGGAGGGGAAAGAGACCCAGTACTTC